The clone carrying this TCR beta chain was seen ten or more times. Its antigen is unknown. The record originates from a study of T cells in Graves' hyperthyroidism and ophthalmopathy. Study in general: The blood sample was taken at first diagnosis, before treatment began.

Whole-study results and caveats: A median around 6 months before onset, the model predicted ophthalmopathy.

Template material for amplifying TCR beta CDR3 regions consisted of RNA transcripts. A first-round RT-PCR of the TCR CDR3 used the HTBI primer set. MiXCR was run by TCRdb on the multiplex PCR reads, yielding one entry per CDR3 protein. The sample has 250,000 or so distinct CDR3 sequences; over 15% are singletons. Patients with ophthalmopathy all had a Clinical Activity Score of at least 3, a NOSPECS grade of at least 4 and duration under 3 months. The sample consisted of blood. The clonotype was recovered from a woman between 18 and 30 years old with Graves' ophthalmopathy.

Here the CDR3 DNA reads TGTGCCAGCACCCTGCCCGGGGCTGGGACTGAAGCTTTCTTT. Encoded protein: CASTLPGAGTEAFF. The chain is built from TRBV12-3 or TRBV12-4 and TRBJ1-1; D perhaps matches TRBD1 (5 bases). The V end lost 7 bases, the J end lost 5 bases, and 17 bases lay between the germline ends. There are 14 residues in the CDR3.